One and the same sample provided the 19 T cell receptor beta chains below, sequenced in a study of blood T cell repertoires in COVID-19 (dated by TCRdb to the early 2020s). The method was the immunoSEQ multiplex PCR assay. The clones in this table, taken by TCRdb from immuneACCESS, are in-frame only. Not every clone is retained; where verified, under half of the shortfall comes from an unresolved V gene, and the cause of the rest is unknown. In all, the sample holds approximately 230,000 clones, and about 80% of those were seen once. Approximately 15% of the sample rests with the top ten. Sequenced: PBMCs or T cells enriched from blood (not recorded which). These receptors all stem from a man aged 35 to 55 who had recovered from COVID-19.

The chain employs TRBV5-1 and TRBJ1-6; 7 bases are shared with TRBD1. V gave up 3 bases and J gave up 6 bases; unmatched junction bases: 3. The CDR3 has 14 residues. Germline CDR1 and CDR2: SGHRS and YFSETQ. The CDR3 nucleotides read TGCGCCAGCAGCTACGGGACAGTTAATTCACCCCTCCACTTT. It codes for CASSYGTVNSPLHF.

The rearrangement links TRBV5-1 to TRBJ2-1; D gene unclear. V lost 1 base and J 0 bases, leaving 11 bases between the germline ends. CDR3 length equals 16 residues. CDR1 and CDR2 from the germline V gene are SGHRS and YFSETQ. CDR3 residues: CASSLYPNSSYNEQFF. DNA of the CDR3: TGCGCCAGCAGCTTGTATCCCAATAGCTCCTACAATGAGCAGTTCTTC. Combining the CDR3 with reference TRBV5-1 and TRBJ2-1 gives the whole variable domain KAGVTQTPRYLIKTRGQQVTLSCSPISGHRSVSWYQQTPGQGLQFLFEYFSETQRNKGNFPGRFSGRQFSNSRSEMNVSTLELGDSALYLCASSLYPNSSYNEQFFGPGTRLTVL.

This sequence joins TRBV15 and TRBJ2-1, with 7 bases that match TRBD2. The V gene's germline CDR1 is LNHNV and CDR2 YYDKDF (reference sequence). The trim removed 1 base at V and 9 bases at J, leaving 12 bases unmatched. The CDR3 consists of 16 residues. The CDR3 bases are TGTGCCACCAGCAGAGGCCTGGGGGGGGTTAGTAGTGAGCAGTTCTTC. Translation gives CATSRGLGGVSSEQFF.

The rearrangement uses TRBV18 and TRBJ2-7, with 14 bases identical to TRBD2. The CDR3 covers 15 residues. Germline V gives CDR1 KGHSH, CDR2 LQKENI. Losses at the gene ends were 3 bases for V and 2 bases for J; bases not matched to a gene: 0. In DNA form, the CDR3 reads TGTGCCAGCTCACCGACTAGCGGGAGGGCCTACGAGCAGTACTTC. Translation gives CASSPTSGRAYEQYF. Based on the CDR3 plus reference TRBV18 and TRBJ2-7, the full variable domain is NAGVMQNPRHLVRRRGQEARLRCSPMKGHSHVYWYRQLPEEGLKFMVYLQKENIIDESGMPKERFSAEFPKEGPSILRIQQVVRGDSAAYFCASSPTSGRAYEQYFGPGTRLTVT.

This chain connects TRBV28 to TRBJ1-1, with a weak D call TRBD1 (6 bases). The CDR3 extends over 15 amino acids. In germline, CDR1 is MDHEN, CDR2 SYDVKM. V shed 6 bases and J shed 7 bases, with 21 bases lying between them. The DNA of the CDR3 is TGTGCCAGCAGCCTTCGGGGGGGGCCTACACTTGAAGCTTTCTTT. Its translation: CASSLRGGPTLEAFF.

The chain links TRBV19 to TRBJ1-1, with D possibly TRBD1 on 6 matching bases. Trimming removed 3 bases at V and 0 bases at J, with 8 bases between. Germline V gene lookup returns CDR1 LNHDA and CDR2 SQIVND (reference sequence). The CDR3 is 14 amino acids. In DNA form, the CDR3 reads TGTGCCAGTAGTATTCAGGGGATGAACACTGAAGCTTTCTTT. The encoded protein is CASSIQGMNTEAFF.

The J gene is TRBJ1-2, the V gene TRBV12-3 or TRBV12-4; 8 positions agree with TRBD1. The J segment lost 9 bases and the V segment lost 6 bases, leaving 9 bases of the junction unmatched. The CDR3 spans 13 residues. The CDR3 region is CASRYWDRRSYTF. Here the CDR3 DNA reads TGTGCCAGCAGGTATTGGGACAGGCGAAGCTACACCTTC.

The chain couples TRBV5-3 to TRBJ1-5; D may be TRBD1 (5 bases). TRBV5-3 is an ORF, and what it does is uncertain. This CDR3 comprises 15 residues. Trimming cost V 5 bases and J 7 bases, with 19 bases left between them. CDR3 in amino acids: CARRVGEGEGQPQHF. CDR3 DNA: TGTGCCAGAAGGGTTGGGGAGGGAGAGGGGCAGCCCCAGCATTTT.

V gene TRBV5-8 combines with J gene TRBJ2-5; 9 bases are a match to TRBD1. The V and J ends lost 5 bases and 4 bases, in that order; junction bases with no gene match: 6. The CDR3 spans 14 residues. Looked up from germline, CDR1 is SGHTS and CDR2 is YDEGEE. The CDR3 region has the DNA TGTGCCAGCAGAGAGACAGGGGGAGGAGAGACCCAGTACTTC. Translated: CASRETGGGETQYF. The full variable domain, with the rest looked up from reference TRBV5-8 and TRBJ2-5, is EAGVTQSPTHLIKTRGQQATLRCSPISGHTSVYWYQQALGLGLQFLLWYDEGEERNRGNFPPRFSGRQFPNYSSELNVNALELEDSALYLCASRETGGGETQYFGPGTRLLVL.

J is TRBJ2-1 and V is TRBV5-1; 8 bases line up with TRBD1. This CDR3 is built from 13 residues. Germline assignment: CDR1 SGHRS and CDR2 YFSETQ. The V and J ends lost 7 bases and 6 bases, in that order; junction bases with no gene match: 6. The CDR3 DNA reads TGCGCCAGCTATATTACAGGGGGCAATGAGCAGTTCTTC. Its protein product is CASYITGGNEQFF. The full variable domain, in which reference TRBV5-1 and TRBJ2-1 provide the parts outside the CDR3, is KAGVTQTPRYLIKTRGQQVTLSCSPISGHRSVSWYQQTPGQGLQFLFEYFSETQRNKGNFPGRFSGRQFSNSRSEMNVSTLELGDSALYLCASYITGGNEQFFGPGTRLTVL.

This sequence joins TRBV5-1 and TRBJ1-1; TRBD1 agrees at 8 bases. CDR1 is SGHRS and CDR2 is YFSETQ in the germline V gene. CDR3 length: 13 amino acids. The junction had 5 bases not matched to a gene; V was cut back by 6 bases and J by 4 bases. The CDR3 reads CASTYTGGTEAFF. The DNA for the CDR3 is TGCGCCAGCACATACACAGGGGGCACTGAAGCTTTCTTT.

The rearrangement joins TRBV30 to TRBJ2-6, with 8 bases identical to TRBD1. Germline V CDR1 and CDR2: GTSNPN, SVGIG (reference sequence). The CDR3 totals 13 residues. The trim removed 7 bases at V and 2 bases at J, leaving 1 base unmatched. The CDR3 loop reads CASDRAGANVLTF. DNA of the CDR3: TGTGCCTCGGACAGGGCTGGGGCCAACGTCCTGACTTTC.

The chain employs TRBV7-2 and TRBJ1-1, with TRBD1 as a possible D gene (5 bases). This CDR3 contains 15 residues. Trimming removed 1 base at V and 1 base at J, with 10 bases between. Germline-derived CDR1 and CDR2 are SGHTA and FQGNSA. The CDR3 protein is CASSLEADRNTEAFF. The CDR3 bases are TGTGCCAGCAGCTTAGAGGCTGACAGGAACACTGAAGCTTTCTTT.

This chain connects TRBV7-8 to TRBJ1-3; D gene ambiguous. Germline lookup yields CDR1 SGHVS and CDR2 FQNEAQ. This CDR3 has 12 residues. Trimming took 2 bases from V and 4 from J, leaving 3 bases between them. The CDR3 reads CASSLPGNTIYF. The CDR3, as DNA: TGTGCCAGCAGCTTACCGGGAAACACCATATATTTT.

J is TRBJ2-1 and V is TRBV2; 8 bases line up with TRBD2. CDR1 and CDR2 from the germline V gene are SNHLY and FYNNEI. CDR3 length: 12 residues. V shed 9 bases and J 9 bases; nucleotides not matched to a gene: 7. The DNA for the CDR3 is TGTGCCAGTGGAGGACTAGCTGGTGAGCAGTTCTTC. Protein sequence: CASGGLAGEQFF.

This clone was recorded once. The chain is built from TRBV19 and TRBJ2-3; possibly TRBD2 for D (5 bases). The CDR3 sequence is 15 residues long. CDR1 LNHDA and CDR2 SQIVND come from the germline V gene (reference sequence). V lost 5 bases to trimming and J lost 5 bases, with 17 bases between them. The CDR3 here is CASSLLTPGKDTQYF. CDR3 in DNA: TGTGCCAGTAGTCTTCTAACCCCGGGGAAAGATACGCAGTATTTT.

CDR3 sequence (DNA): TGCGCCAGCAGCTCACAGGGTGGGCGGAATGAAAAACTGTTTTTT. This translates into CASSSQGGRNEKLFF. The chain is built from TRBV5-1 and TRBJ1-4; possibly TRBD1 for D (6 bases). Germline CDR1 is SGHRS and CDR2 is YFSETQ. The germline V and J ends were trimmed by 3 bases and 5 bases, with 14 bases remaining between them. This CDR3 is built from 15 residues.

The V call is TRBV11-2, the J call TRBJ2-1, with D unclear. The V gene's germline CDR1 is SGHAT and CDR2 FQNNGV. V was trimmed by 5 bases and J by 8 bases, leaving 16 bases between them. The CDR3 has 14 amino acids. The CDR3 DNA sequence: TGTGCCAGCAGCCCCGCGTCCTTTTCGGATGAGCAGTTCTTC. Translation: CASSPASFSDEQFF.

The J gene is TRBJ2-5, the V gene TRBV11-2, with 7 bases fitting TRBD1. V trimming: 5 bases; J trimming: 5 bases; junction bases outside the gene matches: 8. From germline, CDR1 is SGHAT and CDR2 FQNNGV. CDR3 size: 14 residues. CDR3 residues: CASSPNDRVETQYF. DNA of the CDR3: TGTGCCAGCAGCCCCAACGACAGGGTGGAGACCCAGTACTTC.